This T cell receptor (beta chain) was identified during a study of CD8+CD57+ T cells in acquired aplastic anemia. This clonotype occurred many times. Patients who underwent sequencing had shown CD8+CD57+ cell expansion by flow cytometry. Investigators profiled TCR beta VDJ and CDR3 from genomic DNA template. From the reads, TCRdb called clonotypes with MiXCR, one entry per CDR3 protein. This table has some 200,000 distinct CDR3 sequences, 40% to 55% appearing once. The sequencing sample was made of sorted CD4+, CD8+, or CD8+CD57+ T cells (not recorded which) from PBMCs. The sequence was obtained from a human donor with aplastic anemia.

In nucleotides, the CDR3 is TGTGCCAGCAGCTTACAAGAGACCCAGTACTTC. Protein sequence: CASSLQETQYF. V usage is TRBV11-2 and J usage is TRBJ2-5; no clear D. Per germline, CDR1 SGHAT and CDR2 FQNNGV. The CDR3 loop spans 11 amino acids. V shed 2 bases and J shed 2 bases, with 0 bases lying between them.